A single sample is the source of the 23 T cell receptor beta chains below, sequenced in a study of CD8+ T cells in alopecia areata. As to treatment: oral pan-JAK inhibitor, 5-10 mg twice daily. RNA was isolated and reverse transcribed to cDNA, the sequencing template. Sequenced by immunoSEQ multiplex PCR; TCRdb stores in-frame clones only, minus some. In the table there are 200,000 or so clones, roughly 60% of which are singletons. The specimen comprised CD4+ T cells sorted from blood, sampled at week 24, from a patient treated with tofacitinib. The receptors derive from a human donor with alopecia areata.

This clone appeared once. The V call is TRBV7-9, the J call TRBJ2-1, with 16 bases lining up with TRBD2. This CDR3 spans 16 amino acids. The trim removed 5 bases at V and 8 bases at J, leaving 6 bases unmatched. Germline values: CDR1 SEHNR, CDR2 FQNEAQ (reference sequence). CDR3: CASSPFGTSGRDEQFF. The CDR3 region has the DNA TGTGCCAGCAGCCCCTTCGGGACTAGCGGGAGGGATGAGCAGTTCTTC.

This clone has only one observation. The chain carries TRBV10-3 and TRBJ2-3, with 7 nucleotides matching TRBD2. The length of the CDR3 is 13 residues. The V gene's germline CDR1 is ENHRY and CDR2 SYGVKD. J lost 5 bases, V lost 2 bases, and 1 base had no gene match. CDR3 sequence reads: CAISEAGEDTQYF. CDR3 coding DNA: TGTGCCATCAGTGAGGCGGGGGAAGATACGCAGTATTTT.

The rearrangement uses TRBV28 and TRBJ2-7; 11 positions agree with TRBD2. The V segment lost 9 bases and the J segment 4 bases; nucleotides outside the gene matches: 8. The CDR3 has 14 amino acids. CDR1 MDHEN and CDR2 SYDVKM come from the germline V gene. CDR3 sequence: CASSLSGRAYEQYF. For the CDR3, the DNA is TGTGCCAGTTCCCTTAGCGGGAGGGCGTACGAGCAGTACTTC.

A word on this clone: The same CDR3 can be traced to other DNA sequences in this sample. The CDR3: CSVGQGNQPQHF. CDR3 nucleotides: TGCAGCGTTGGACAGGGGAATCAGCCCCAGCATTTT. The genes are TRBV29-1 and TRBJ1-5, with 8 bases aligning to TRBD1. The CDR3 has 12 amino acids. Germline CDR1 SQVTM, CDR2 ANQGSEA. Trimming took 4 bases from V and 4 from J; bases not matched to a gene: 0.

The chain uses TRBV21-1 and TRBJ1-2; TRBD1, as called in the table, went unchecked against the DNA. TRBV21-1 is deemed a pseudogene. There are 14 residues in the CDR3. The CDR3 reads CASSKDREDYGYTF. As DNA, the CDR3 is TGTGCCAGCAGCAAAGACAGGGAAGACTATGGCTACACCTTC.

The chain joins TRBV7-6 to TRBJ1-4, with 8 bases fitting TRBD1. Germline V gives CDR1 SGHVS, CDR2 FNYEAQ. After removal of 5 bases from V and 7 bases from J, the junction contained 9 bases not matched to a gene. The CDR3 has 15 residues. CDR3 loop: CASSVLQGAAEKLFF. In nucleotides, the CDR3 is TGTGCCAGCAGCGTCCTCCAGGGGGCTGCTGAAAAACTGTTTTTT.

This clone was observed a few times. The chain links TRBV14 to TRBJ2-5; the D is unclear. The germline gives CDR1 SGHDN, CDR2 FVKESK. This CDR3 is 13 amino acids long. Trimming left V 7 bases short and J 5 bases short, with 14 bases between. CDR3 coding DNA: TGTGCCAGCACCCGGAGTCTGGGCGAGACCCAGTACTTC. Encoded protein: CASTRSLGETQYF.

The sample holds a few counts of this clone. The chain links TRBV29-1 to TRBJ2-1; D is possibly TRBD1 (6 bases). Germline CDR1 and CDR2: SQVTM and ANQGSEA. Trimming took 5 bases from V and 8 from J, leaving 10 bases between them. The CDR3 runs to 11 residues. As DNA, the CDR3 is TGCAGCGTTTCCCGGACAGATGAGCAGTTCTTC. Amino acids: CSVSRTDEQFF.

This chain connects TRBV4-3 to TRBJ2-1; D is undetermined. The CDR3 covers 15 residues. Germline V gene sequence: CDR1 LGHNA, CDR2 YSLEER. Trimming stripped 0 bases from V and 6 bases from J, with 12 bases between. CDR3 DNA sequence: TGCGCCAGCAGCCAAGATCTGATCGGCCTCAATGAGCAGTTCTTC. It yields the protein CASSQDLIGLNEQFF.

The CDR3 bases are TGCAGCGTTGATAGGGCGTCTGAAGCTTTCTTT. It yields the protein CSVDRASEAFF. V gene TRBV29-1 combines with J gene TRBJ1-1, with D hard to call. Germline lookup yields CDR1 SQVTM and CDR2 ANQGSEA. CDR3 size: 11 residues. V lost 3 bases, J lost 6 bases, and 8 bases lay in between.

This clone has at least ten counts. The chain links TRBV7-2 to TRBJ1-1; perhaps TRBD1 as D (6 bases). Germline lookup yields CDR1 SGHTA and CDR2 FQGNSA. Between the trimmed V and J ends, which lost 3 bases and 1 base, there was a span of 12 bases. The length of the CDR3 is 15 residues. CDR3 nucleotide sequence: TGTGCCAGCAGCTTCAGCGGGACAAAGAACACTGAAGCTTTCTTT. It encodes CASSFSGTKNTEAFF.

In this sample, this clone turned up a few times. The genes are TRBV30 and TRBJ1-5; no firm D call. Germline CDR1 is GTSNPN and CDR2 is SVGIG (reference sequence). The CDR3 contains 12 residues. Trimming removed 2 bases at V and 4 bases at J, with 6 bases between. The CDR3 DNA follows: TGTGCCTGGAGTAGACGAAATCAGCCCCAGCATTTT. Translating it yields CAWSRRNQPQHF.

The chain joins TRBV30 to TRBJ1-4; TRBD1 aligns across 8 bases. Unmatched junction bases numbered 8, after V lost 3 bases and J lost 8 bases. Per germline, CDR1 GTSNPN and CDR2 SVGIG (reference sequence). The CDR3 totals 14 residues. CDR3 in amino acids: CAWSPDRAGEKLFF. The CDR3 region has the DNA TGTGCCTGGAGCCCGGACAGGGCTGGAGAAAAACTGTTTTTT.

Notes on this clone: The same CDR3 can be traced to other DNA sequences in this sample. The rearrangement uses TRBV2 and TRBJ1-1; D ambiguous. Germline CDR1 and CDR2: SNHLY and FYNNEI. This CDR3 has 13 residues. V was clipped by 3 bases and J by 2 bases, with 7 bases between them. CDR3 amino acids: CASSDVGNTEAFF. CDR3 bases: TGTGCCAGCAGTGATGTGGGCAACACTGAAGCTTTCTTT.

The chain has TRBV18 and TRBJ1-1; D gene ambiguous. Germline assignment: CDR1 KGHSH and CDR2 LQKENI. The CDR3 extends over 15 amino acids. V lost 2 bases and J lost 7, with 17 bases in between. This chain's CDR3 is CASSPTVGAPGEAFF. The CDR3 DNA is TGTGCCAGCTCACCAACAGTAGGAGCACCGGGTGAAGCTTTCTTT.

CDR3: CASSVGGRTDTQYF. The CDR3 region has the DNA TGTGCCAGCAGCGTAGGGGGGCGCACAGATACGCAGTATTTT. The chain carries TRBV9 and TRBJ2-3; D may be TRBD1 (6 bases). The CDR3 is made up of 14 amino acids. The germline V and J ends were trimmed by 0 bases and 1 base, with 6 bases remaining between them. Per the germline V gene, CDR1 is SGDLS and CDR2 is YYNGEE.

This chain connects TRBV5-1 to TRBJ2-1; 7 nucleotides match TRBD1. The V gene end was trimmed by 4 bases and the J gene end by 3 bases; junction bases not matched to a gene: 7. The CDR3 has 15 amino acids. CDR1 is SGHRS and CDR2 is YFSETQ in the germline V gene. The CDR3: CASSPGTVHYNEQFF. The CDR3 bases are TGCGCCAGCAGCCCGGGGACAGTTCACTACAATGAGCAGTTCTTC.

This clone was recorded once. The chain links TRBV13 to TRBJ1-2; 10 bases fit TRBD1. The CDR3 has 18 amino acids. Germline lookup yields CDR1 PRHDT and CDR2 FYEKMQ (reference sequence). V lost 4 bases, J lost 1 base, and 12 bases stayed unmatched. The CDR3 DNA sequence: TGTGCCAGCAGCTACAATATGGGACAGGGGCGCCTTAACTATGGCTACACCTTC. Amino acids: CASSYNMGQGRLNYGYTF.

This clone was recorded a few times. The rearrangement joins TRBV7-3 to TRBJ1-4; 7 bases are a match to TRBD1. Unmatched junction bases numbered 13, after V lost 5 bases and J lost 7 bases. Germline assignment: CDR1 SGHTA and CDR2 FQGTGA. The CDR3 runs to 16 residues. CDR3 sequence reads: CASSAPLTGKSEKLFF. The CDR3 bases are TGTGCCAGCAGCGCTCCTCTGACAGGGAAAAGTGAAAAACTGTTTTTT.

The chain joins TRBV4-1 to TRBJ1-2; D call uncertain. The length of the CDR3 is 13 residues. From germline, CDR1 is MGHRA and CDR2 YSYEKL. The V end lost 0 bases, the J end lost 4 bases, and 6 bases lay between the germline ends. The CDR3 loop reads CASSQDLVYGYTF. CDR3 bases: TGCGCCAGCAGCCAAGATCTAGTCTATGGCTACACCTTC.

V gene TRBV7-9 combines with J gene TRBJ2-2; D is unclear. Per germline, CDR1 SEHNR and CDR2 FQNEAQ (reference sequence). V was pared by 2 bases and J by 5 bases, with 9 bases between. CDR3 length equals 14 residues. CDR3 bases: TGTGCCAGCAGCTTATGGCATAAGACCGGGGAGCTGTTTTTT. Its protein is CASSLWHKTGELFF.

This sequence joins TRBV6-6 and TRBJ1-2; no clear D gene. Germline assignment: CDR1 MNHNY and CDR2 SVGAGI (reference sequence). Trimming removed 0 bases at V and 5 bases at J, with 7 bases between. The CDR3 runs to 13 residues. Written as DNA, the CDR3 is TGTGCCAGCAGTTACTCGATTGCTTATGGCTACACCTTC. Translation gives CASSYSIAYGYTF.

Regarding this clone: Because the CDR3 is missing its conserved closing phenylalanine or tryptophan, this is likely a read error. The V call is TRBV19, the J call TRBJ1-6; 10 bases agree with TRBD1. Germline V gene lookup returns CDR1 LNHDA and CDR2 SQIVND (reference sequence). J gave up 11 bases and V 7 bases, and 8 bases lay outside the gene matches. This CDR3 contains 14 residues. The CDR3 coding sequence is TGTGCCAGTACCCGGGACAGGGGTCGTACACCCCTCCACTAT. Amino acid sequence: CASTRDRGRTPLHY.